This passage covers 29 T cell receptor beta chains from one sample sequenced in a study of blood T cell repertoires in COVID-19. Some clones are missing from TCRdb's copy, which holds only in-frame ones; the method was immunoSEQ multiplex PCR. The profile shows 150,000 or so clones, around 82% of them singletons. The sequencing input was peripheral blood. These receptors all stem from a man aged 55 to 70 who had recovered from COVID-19.

The rearrangement joins TRBV7-2 to TRBJ1-2; 7 nucleotides line up with TRBD1. CDR1 and CDR2 from the germline V gene are SGHTA and FQGNSA. The junction had 1 base not matched to a gene; V was cut back by 0 bases and J by 6 bases. There are 13 residues in the CDR3. CDR3 nucleotide sequence: TGTGCCAGCAGCTTAGCAGGGGGCGATGGCTACACCTTC. It specifies CASSLAGGDGYTF. Together with reference TRBV7-2 and TRBJ1-2, the CDR3 gives the full variable domain: GAGVSQSPSNKVTEKGKDVELRCDPISGHTALYWYRQSLGQGLEFLIYFQGNSAPDKSGLPSDRFSAERTGGSVSTLTIQRTQQEDSAVYLCASSLAGGDGYTFGSGTRLTVV.

This CDR3 is CASSLDGVVGDGYTF. CDR3 sequence (DNA): TGTGCCAGCAGCTTGGACGGGGTAGTTGGCGATGGCTACACCTTC. The chain carries TRBV5-4 and TRBJ1-2, with D unresolved. Per the germline V gene, CDR1 is SGHNT and CDR2 is YYREEE (reference sequence). This CDR3 has 15 residues. Trimming cost V 0 bases and J 6 bases, with 15 bases left between them.

V gene TRBV5-1 combines with J gene TRBJ1-5; 12 bases line up with TRBD1. With V trimmed by 6 bases and J by 5 bases, 18 bases remained unmatched. There are 19 residues in the CDR3. CDR1 is SGHRS, CDR2 YFSETQ, per germline. The CDR3 DNA reads as TGCGCCAGCACCCTCGGGGACAGGGGGCGGATAGCAAGGGATCAGCCCCAGCATTTT. This gives the protein CASTLGDRGRIARDQPQHF. The whole variable domain, filled in from reference TRBV5-1 and TRBJ1-5, reads KAGVTQTPRYLIKTRGQQVTLSCSPISGHRSVSWYQQTPGQGLQFLFEYFSETQRNKGNFPGRFSGRQFSNSRSEMNVSTLELGDSALYLCASTLGDRGRIARDQPQHFGDGTRLSIL.

The chain joins TRBV2 to TRBJ2-3; 7 bases line up with TRBD2. CDR1 SNHLY and CDR2 FYNNEI come from the germline V gene. With V trimmed by 4 bases and J by 1 base, 5 bases remained unmatched. The CDR3 consists of 15 residues. CDR3 bases: TGTGCCAGCAGTGGGACTAGTCGGGGCACAGATACGCAGTATTTT. Translated, it gives CASSGTSRGTDTQYF.

The chain is built from TRBV7-8 and TRBJ1-1; D uncertain. V lost 1 base and J lost 2, with 11 bases in between. CDR3 size: 15 residues. Per the germline V gene, CDR1 is SGHVS and CDR2 is FQNEAQ. The CDR3 DNA follows: TGTGCCAGCAGCTTAGGTCGGTCCGGTAACACTGAAGCTTTCTTT. Amino acid sequence: CASSLGRSGNTEAFF.

In its sample, this clone was seen once. The J gene is TRBJ1-1, the V gene TRBV3-1 (or the pseudogene TRBV3-2), with D perhaps TRBD1 (6 bases). This CDR3 comprises 16 residues. V shed 2 bases and J shed 6 bases, with 19 bases lying between them. Germline V lookup: CDR1 LGHDT, CDR2 YNNKEL (reference sequence). The CDR3 sequence is CASSQQGPGVYAEAFF. DNA for the CDR3: TGTGCCAGCAGCCAACAAGGGCCAGGGGTGTACGCTGAAGCTTTCTTT.

J is TRBJ2-3 and V is TRBV30, with 8 bases aligning to TRBD2. Losses at the gene ends were 3 bases for V and 5 bases for J; bases not matched to a gene: 10. This CDR3 spans 15 amino acids. The germline V gene encodes CDR1 GTSNPN and CDR2 SVGIG (reference sequence). The CDR3 loop is CAWRRKGLGVDTQYF. Here the CDR3 DNA reads TGTGCCTGGAGACGAAAGGGACTAGGGGTAGATACGCAGTATTTT. The variable domain in full, completed from reference TRBV30 and TRBJ2-3, reads SQTIHQWPATLVQPVGSPLSLECTVEGTSNPNLYWYRQAAGRGLQLLFYSVGIGQISSEVPQNLSASRPQDRQFILSSKKLLLSDSGFYLCAWRRKGLGVDTQYFGPGTRLTVL.

The J gene is TRBJ1-1, the V gene TRBV30, with a possible D match to TRBD1 (5 bases). Germline assignment: CDR1 GTSNPN and CDR2 SVGIG (reference sequence). CDR3 size: 15 residues. V lost 0 bases and J 5 bases, leaving 16 bases between the germline ends. The CDR3 reads CAWSVTRARETEAFF. As DNA, the CDR3 is TGTGCCTGGAGTGTCACCAGGGCAAGAGAAACTGAAGCTTTCTTT.

This clone was observed a single time. The chain carries TRBV6-9 and TRBJ2-1; tentatively, D is TRBD2 (5 bases). The length of the CDR3 is 15 residues. Germline CDR1 and CDR2: MNHGY and SVAAGI. The V end lost 7 bases, the J end lost 6 bases, and 19 bases lay between the germline ends. This CDR3 is CASNSLDFKGNEQFF. DNA for the CDR3: TGTGCCAGCAACTCACTAGATTTTAAAGGCAATGAGCAGTTCTTC.

This chain joins TRBV5-4 and TRBJ1-2; 7 bases match TRBD1. Germline CDR1 and CDR2: SGHNT and YYREEE (reference sequence). The CDR3 sequence is 15 residues long. V lost 0 bases, J lost 7 bases, and 9 bases stayed unmatched. CDR3 sequence: CASSLAVGNRGGYTF. The DNA for the CDR3 is TGTGCCAGCAGCTTGGCGGTTGGAAACAGGGGTGGCTACACCTTC.

The chain has TRBV7-3 and TRBJ1-6; 8 nucleotides align to TRBD1. CDR3 size: 15 residues. Germline trimming cut 1 base from V and 10 bases from J; bases unmatched to any gene: 6. Germline CDR1 is SGHTA and CDR2 is FQGTGA. DNA of the CDR3: TGTGCCAGCAGCTTAAATGGACAGGGAAACTCACCCCTCCACTTT. Its protein is CASSLNGQGNSPLHF.

The rearrangement links TRBV20-1 to TRBJ1-2; D gene unclear. Germline values: CDR1 DFQATT, CDR2 SNEGSKA (reference sequence). There are 14 residues in the CDR3. Deletions cut 3 bases from V and 3 bases from J, with 14 bases between. The CDR3 loop reads CSASLPGGYYGYTF. In DNA form, the CDR3 reads TGCAGTGCTAGTCTCCCCGGAGGGTACTATGGCTACACCTTC.

The chain couples TRBV18 to TRBJ2-7; TRBD1 is a possible D gene (6 bases). This CDR3 spans 15 amino acids. Deletions cut 8 bases from V and 2 bases from J, with 19 bases between. Germline CDR1 reads KGHSH; CDR2 reads LQKENI. For the CDR3, the DNA is TGTGCCAGCAAAAAGGACAGAGTATGGCCCTACGAGCAGTACTTC. The encoded protein is CASKKDRVWPYEQYF.

This clone was found a few times. The genes are TRBV2 and TRBJ2-7, with D possibly matching TRBD1 (5 bases). Trimming removed 7 bases from V and 0 bases from J, with 13 bases in between. The germline CDR1 and CDR2 sequences are SNHLY and FYNNEI. This CDR3 is built from 14 residues. CDR3 nucleotides: TGTGCCAGCAATCCCGACAGTTTCTCCTACGAGCAGTACTTC. Its translation is CASNPDSFSYEQYF.

This chain uses TRBV30 with TRBJ2-1; weak D call: TRBD1 (8 bases). Trimming cost V 1 base and J 8 bases, with 18 bases left between them. This CDR3 has 15 amino acids. Looked up from germline, CDR1 is GTSNPN and CDR2 is SVGIG (reference sequence). The CDR3 spells CAWSGGQGLTDEQFF. The CDR3 DNA sequence: TGTGCCTGGAGTGGCGGACAGGGACTAACCGATGAGCAGTTCTTC.

The chain links TRBV5-1 to TRBJ2-3, with D tentatively TRBD2 (5 bases). Trimming removed 7 bases from V and 0 bases from J, with 15 bases in between. The CDR3 length is 15 residues. Germline CDR1 SGHRS, CDR2 YFSETQ. The CDR3 loop reads CASASEGASTDTQYF. Written as DNA, the CDR3 is TGCGCCAGCGCAAGTGAGGGTGCGAGCACAGATACGCAGTATTTT.

V gene TRBV4-1 combines with J gene TRBJ1-6; maybe TRBD1 (6 bases). Germline CDR1 is MGHRA and CDR2 is YSYEKL. The length of the CDR3 is 14 residues. Trimming removed 4 bases from V and 7 bases from J, with 11 bases in between. The DNA for the CDR3 is TGCGCCAGCAGCCTCGGACAGCGAAATTCACCCCTCCACTTT. Amino acid sequence: CASSLGQRNSPLHF.

This chain links TRBV14 with TRBJ2-3; unclear D gene. This CDR3 is 14 amino acids long. CDR1 is SGHDN and CDR2 is FVKESK in the germline V gene. Deletions cut 1 base from V and 7 bases from J, with 12 bases between. The CDR3 protein is CASSQVGPPHTQYF. CDR3 sequence (DNA): TGTGCCAGCAGCCAAGTGGGCCCCCCCCATACGCAGTATTTT. The full variable domain, with the rest looked up from reference TRBV14 and TRBJ2-3, is EAGVTQFPSHSVIEKGQTVTLRCDPISGHDNLYWYRRVMGKEIKFLLHFVKESKQDESGMPNNRFLAERTGGTYSTLKVQPAELEDSGVYFCASSQVGPPHTQYFGPGTRLTVL.

DNA of the CDR3: TGCGCCAGCAGCACGACCGGGGGGACTGAAGCTTTCTTT. It specifies CASSTTGGTEAFF. The rearrangement uses TRBV5-1 and TRBJ1-1, with D tentatively TRBD1 (5 bases). V gave up 4 bases and J gave up 5 bases, with 12 bases separating them. Germline loops: CDR1 SGHRS, CDR2 YFSETQ. This CDR3 comprises 13 residues. The full variable domain, rest sourced from reference TRBV5-1 and TRBJ1-1, is KAGVTQTPRYLIKTRGQQVTLSCSPISGHRSVSWYQQTPGQGLQFLFEYFSETQRNKGNFPGRFSGRQFSNSRSEMNVSTLELGDSALYLCASSTTGGTEAFFGQGTRLTVV.

This clone was seen a single time. The chain links TRBV9 to TRBJ2-1; perhaps TRBD2 as D (6 bases). The ends were cut back, 7 bases at V and 0 bases at J, with 26 bases in the middle. Germline CDR1 reads SGDLS; CDR2 reads YYNGEE. The CDR3 extends over 19 amino acids. The CDR3 loop reads CASPRDGGDPRGSYNEQFF. In nucleotides, the CDR3 is TGTGCCAGCCCTAGAGACGGAGGGGACCCCCGGGGCTCCTACAATGAGCAGTTCTTC. The full variable domain, rest sourced from reference TRBV9 and TRBJ2-1, is DSGVTQTPKHLITATGQRVTLRCSPRSGDLSVYWYQQSLDQGLQFLIQYYNGEERAKGNILERFSAQQFPDLHSELNLSSLELGDSALYFCASPRDGGDPRGSYNEQFFGPGTRLTVL.

The J gene is TRBJ2-5, the V gene TRBV14; perhaps TRBD2 as D (6 bases). The CDR3 runs to 16 residues. Germline CDR1 and CDR2: SGHDN and FVKESK. The V end lost 0 bases, the J end lost 1 base, and 12 bases lay between the germline ends. For the CDR3, the DNA is TGTGCCAGCAGCCAAGATAGGGGAGGTGTCCAAGAGACCCAGTACTTC. As protein: CASSQDRGGVQETQYF.

This clone was picked up a small number of times. CDR3 in amino acids: CASSVQGSGYTF. CDR3 coding DNA: TGTGCCAGCAGTGTTCAGGGAAGTGGCTACACCTTC. The V and J genes are TRBV12-3 or TRBV12-4 and TRBJ1-2, with a tentative D call TRBD1 (5 bases). Trimming stripped 5 bases from V and 7 bases from J, with 11 bases between. The CDR3 has 12 residues.

The chain links TRBV10-3 to TRBJ1-4; D is undetermined. Germline assignment: CDR1 ENHRY and CDR2 SYGVKD. V lost 0 bases to trimming and J lost 1 base, with 6 bases between them. This CDR3 region has 15 residues. The CDR3 here is CAISESRGTNEKLFF. The CDR3 DNA follows: TGTGCCATCAGTGAGTCCCGGGGAACTAATGAAAAACTGTTTTTT.

This clone has only one observation. The CDR3 loop reads CASSSAPDSVSGNTIYF. CDR3 coding DNA: TGTGCCAGCAGCTCGGCCCCGGACTCTGTCTCTGGAAACACCATATATTTT. The V and J genes are TRBV5-8 and TRBJ1-3; no reliable D call. CDR3 length equals 17 residues. The V end lost 3 bases, the J end lost 0 bases, and 16 bases lay between the germline ends. Germline values: CDR1 SGHTS, CDR2 YDEGEE.

The V and J genes are TRBV6-1 and TRBJ2-7, with 7 bases fitting TRBD1. The V and J ends lost 2 bases and 2 bases, in that order; junction bases with no gene match: 0. Germline CDR1 is MNHNS and CDR2 is SASEGT. This CDR3 has 13 amino acids. CDR3 sequence (DNA): TGTGCCAGCAGTGAAAGGGGGCCCTACGAGCAGTACTTC. Residues: CASSERGPYEQYF.

The rearrangement joins TRBV4-3 to TRBJ1-1; 10 positions match TRBD1. After removal of 0 bases from V and 4 bases from J, the junction contained 5 bases not matched to a gene. Per germline, CDR1 LGHNA and CDR2 YSLEER. CDR3 length: 16 amino acids. The CDR3 is CASSQDDRGPTTEAFF. DNA for the CDR3: TGCGCCAGCAGCCAAGATGACAGGGGGCCCACCACTGAAGCTTTCTTT.

The rearrangement uses TRBV6-1 and TRBJ2-7; TRBD1 aligns across 9 bases. The CDR3 is 17 residues long. Germline V gene data show CDR1 as MNHNS and CDR2 as SASEGT. V gave up 3 bases and J gave up 5 bases; unmatched junction bases: 14. The chain's CDR3 is CASSDLQGAVSPNEQYF. CDR3 nucleotide sequence: TGTGCCAGCAGTGATTTACAGGGGGCGGTCTCCCCGAACGAGCAGTACTTC.

The chain carries TRBV9 and TRBJ2-5; a possible D gene is TRBD1 (5 bases). V lost 7 bases and J lost 5, with 27 bases in between. The germline CDR1 and CDR2 sequences are SGDLS and YYNGEE. The CDR3 runs 17 residues. The CDR3 sequence: CASSPWSTGDMSETQYF. In DNA, the CDR3 is TGTGCCAGCTCCCCTTGGTCTACAGGTGATATGTCGGAGACCCAGTACTTC.

The V and J genes are TRBV19 and TRBJ1-6; D is unresolved. Trimming stripped 3 bases from V and 10 bases from J, with 10 bases between. Germline loops: CDR1 LNHDA, CDR2 SQIVND (reference sequence). The CDR3 has 13 residues. This CDR3 reads CASSIAVPSPLHF. In DNA, the CDR3 is TGTGCCAGTAGTATTGCGGTACCGTCACCCCTCCACTTT.